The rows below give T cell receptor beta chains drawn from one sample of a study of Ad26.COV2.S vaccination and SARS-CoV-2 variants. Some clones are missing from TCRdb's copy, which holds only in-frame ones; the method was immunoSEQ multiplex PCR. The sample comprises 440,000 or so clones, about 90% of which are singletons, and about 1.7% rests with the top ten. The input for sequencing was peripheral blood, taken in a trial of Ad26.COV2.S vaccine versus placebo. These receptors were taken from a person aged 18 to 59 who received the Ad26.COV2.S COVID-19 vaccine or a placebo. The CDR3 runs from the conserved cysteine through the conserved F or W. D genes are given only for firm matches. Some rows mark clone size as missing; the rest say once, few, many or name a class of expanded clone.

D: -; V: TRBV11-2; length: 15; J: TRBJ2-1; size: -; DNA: TGTGCCAGCAGCCCTTCGATTACGGCCCGAAATGAGCAGTTCTTC; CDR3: CASSPSITARNEQFF
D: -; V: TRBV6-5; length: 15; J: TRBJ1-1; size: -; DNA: TGTGCCAGCAGTTACCCTCCAGGACAGCGGACTGAAGCTTTCTTT; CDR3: CASSYPPGQRTEAFF
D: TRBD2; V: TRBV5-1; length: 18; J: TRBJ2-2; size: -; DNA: TGCGCCAGCAGCCCGGGACTAGCGGGGGGAGTTAACACCGGGGAGCTGTTTTTT; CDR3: CASSPGLAGGVNTGELFF
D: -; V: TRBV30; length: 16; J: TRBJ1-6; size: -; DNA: TGTGCCTGTGTCCAGGGGAATTCCTCCTATAATTCACCCCTCCACTTT; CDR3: CACVQGNSSYNSPLHF
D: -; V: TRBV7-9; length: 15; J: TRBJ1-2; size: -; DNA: TGTGCCAGCAGCTTAGATAGTAAGGCGGCCTATGGCTACACCTTC; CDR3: CASSLDSKAAYGYTF
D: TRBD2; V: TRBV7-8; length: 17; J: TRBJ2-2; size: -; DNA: TGTGCCAGCAGCTTAGGCCTAGCGGGGGGACCCGTCGGGGAGCTGTTTTTT; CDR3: CASSLGLAGGPVGELFF
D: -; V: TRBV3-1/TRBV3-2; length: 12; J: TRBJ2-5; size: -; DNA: TGTGCCAGCAGCAGGGATCGAGAGACCCAGTACTTC; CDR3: CASSRDRETQYF
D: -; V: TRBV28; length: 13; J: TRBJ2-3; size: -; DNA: TGTGCCAGCAGTTTAATCACAACCAATACGCAGTATTTT; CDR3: CASSLITTNTQYF
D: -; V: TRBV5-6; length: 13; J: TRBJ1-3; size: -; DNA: TGTGCCAGCAGCTTGGCCCCTGGAAACACCATATATTTT; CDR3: CASSLAPGNTIYF
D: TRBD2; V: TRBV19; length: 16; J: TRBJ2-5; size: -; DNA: TGTGCCAGTAGCCGGGGACTAGCGGGGTTACAAGAGACCCAGTACTTC; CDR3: CASSRGLAGLQETQYF
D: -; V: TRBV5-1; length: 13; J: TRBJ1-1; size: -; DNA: TGCGCCAGCAGCTTGACCCAGAACACTGAAGCTTTCTTT; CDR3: CASSLTQNTEAFF
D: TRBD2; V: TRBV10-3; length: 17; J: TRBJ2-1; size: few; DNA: TGTGCCATCAGCAAGGGGGGCACTAGCGGAGTCTACAATGAGCAGTTCTTC; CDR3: CAISKGGTSGVYNEQFF
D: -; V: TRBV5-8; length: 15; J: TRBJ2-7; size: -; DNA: TGTGCCAGCAGCCACGCAGAGGGGGTCTCCTACGAGCAGTACTTC; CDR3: CASSHAEGVSYEQYF
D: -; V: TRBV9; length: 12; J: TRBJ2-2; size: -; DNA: TGTGCCAGCAGCGTAGGAATCGGGGAGCTGTTTTTT; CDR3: CASSVGIGELFF
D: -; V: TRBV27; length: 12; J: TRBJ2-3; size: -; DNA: TGTGCCAGCAGTCCCCAGGGAGATACGCAGTATTTT; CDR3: CASSPQGDTQYF
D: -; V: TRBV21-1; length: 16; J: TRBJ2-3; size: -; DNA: TGTGCCAGCAGCAATGGGTCGCGGGGGGGCCGAGATACGCAGTATTTT; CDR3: CASSNGSRGGRDTQYF